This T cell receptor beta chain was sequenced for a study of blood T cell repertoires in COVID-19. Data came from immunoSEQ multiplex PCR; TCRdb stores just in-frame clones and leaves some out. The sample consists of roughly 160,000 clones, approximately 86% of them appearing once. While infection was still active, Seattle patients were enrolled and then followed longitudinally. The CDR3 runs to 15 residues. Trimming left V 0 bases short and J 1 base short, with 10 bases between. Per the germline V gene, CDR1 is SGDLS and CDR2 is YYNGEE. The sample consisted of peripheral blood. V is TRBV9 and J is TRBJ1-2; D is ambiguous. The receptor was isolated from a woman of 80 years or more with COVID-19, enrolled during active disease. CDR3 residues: CASSVGGGLNYGYTF. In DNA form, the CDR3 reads TGTGCCAGCAGCGTAGGGGGAGGGCTTAACTATGGCTACACCTTC.